Detailed here is one T cell receptor beta chain. What it binds is not known. This sample stems from a study of beta chain features in type 1 diabetes. Study-wide results and caveats: Moderate yet significant TCRB CDR3 shortening was seen in Type 1 diabetes patients in all four CD4+ subsets.

The authors reverse transcribed all of the isolated RNA, so sequencing captured expressed TCRB transcripts. The protocol was immunoSEQ multiplex PCR, while the TCRdb copy is restricted to in-frame clones and leaves out a portion. The sample includes some 370,000 clones, 9.5% to 10% of them seen just once. CDR1 SNHLY and CDR2 FYNNEI come from the germline V gene. The CDR3 loop spans 13 amino acids. Trimming removed 6 bases from V and 6 bases from J; junction bases left unmatched: 8. Each population that was sorted was more than 95% pure. The V and J genes are TRBV2 and TRBJ2-7; 7 nucleotides match TRBD1. This receptor was identified in a man aged 25-45 years with type 1 diabetes. The material sequenced was central memory CD4+ T cells from blood. CDR3 nucleotide sequence: TGTGCCAGCAGGACGGGACAGCTCTGCGAGCAGTACTTC. Residues: CASRTGQLCEQYF.